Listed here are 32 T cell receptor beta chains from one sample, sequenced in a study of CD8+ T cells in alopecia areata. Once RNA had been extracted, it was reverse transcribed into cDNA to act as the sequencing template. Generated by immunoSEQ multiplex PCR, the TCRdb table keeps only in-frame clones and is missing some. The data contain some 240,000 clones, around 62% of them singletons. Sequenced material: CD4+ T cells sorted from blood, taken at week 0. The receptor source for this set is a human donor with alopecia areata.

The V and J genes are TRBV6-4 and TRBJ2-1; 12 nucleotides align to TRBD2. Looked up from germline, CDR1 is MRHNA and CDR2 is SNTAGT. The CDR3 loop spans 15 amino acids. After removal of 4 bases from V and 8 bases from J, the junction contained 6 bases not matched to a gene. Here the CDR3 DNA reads TGTGCCAGCAGTGCCAGGACTAGCGGGATAGATGAGCAGTTCTTC. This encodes CASSARTSGIDEQFF.

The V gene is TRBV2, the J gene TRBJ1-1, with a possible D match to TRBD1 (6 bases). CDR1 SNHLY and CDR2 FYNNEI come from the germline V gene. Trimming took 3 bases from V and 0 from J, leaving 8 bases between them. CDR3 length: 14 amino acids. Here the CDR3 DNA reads TGTGCCAGCAGTGAGGACAGCATGAACACTGAAGCTTTCTTT. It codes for CASSEDSMNTEAFF.

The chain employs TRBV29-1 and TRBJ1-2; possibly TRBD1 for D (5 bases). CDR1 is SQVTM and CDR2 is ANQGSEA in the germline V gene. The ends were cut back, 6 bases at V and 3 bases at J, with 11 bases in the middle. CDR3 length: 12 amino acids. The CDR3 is CSVRDQDYGYTF. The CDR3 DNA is TGCAGCGTCCGGGACCAAGACTATGGCTACACCTTC. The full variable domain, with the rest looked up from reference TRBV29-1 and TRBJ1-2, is SAVISQKPSRDICQRGTSLTIQCQVDSQVTMMFWYRQQPGQSLTLIATANQGSEATYESGFVIDKFPISRPNLTFSTLTVSNMSPEDSSIYLCSVRDQDYGYTFGSGTRLTVV.

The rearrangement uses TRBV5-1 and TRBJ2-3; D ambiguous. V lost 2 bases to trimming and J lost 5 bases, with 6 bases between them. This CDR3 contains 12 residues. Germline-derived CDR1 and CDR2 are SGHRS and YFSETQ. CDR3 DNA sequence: TGCGCCAGCAGCTTCCAGCAAGATACGCAGTATTTT. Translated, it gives CASSFQQDTQYF.

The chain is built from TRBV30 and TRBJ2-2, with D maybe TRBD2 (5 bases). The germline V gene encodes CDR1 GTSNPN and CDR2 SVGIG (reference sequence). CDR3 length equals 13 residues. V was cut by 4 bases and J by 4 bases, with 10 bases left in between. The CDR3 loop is CAWKRQLTGELFF. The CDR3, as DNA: TGTGCCTGGAAGCGGCAGCTCACCGGGGAGCTGTTTTTT.

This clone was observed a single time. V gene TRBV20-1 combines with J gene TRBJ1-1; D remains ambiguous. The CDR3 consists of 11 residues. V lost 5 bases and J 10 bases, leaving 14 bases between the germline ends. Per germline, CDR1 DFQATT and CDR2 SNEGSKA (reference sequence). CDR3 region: CSAPFLYGAFF. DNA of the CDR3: TGCAGTGCTCCCTTCCTATACGGAGCTTTCTTT.

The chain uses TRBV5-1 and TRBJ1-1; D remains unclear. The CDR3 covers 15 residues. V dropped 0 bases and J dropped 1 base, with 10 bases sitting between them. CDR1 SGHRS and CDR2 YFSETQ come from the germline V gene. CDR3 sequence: CASSLATTSNTEAFF. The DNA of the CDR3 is TGCGCCAGCAGCTTGGCCACGACTTCGAACACTGAAGCTTTCTTT.

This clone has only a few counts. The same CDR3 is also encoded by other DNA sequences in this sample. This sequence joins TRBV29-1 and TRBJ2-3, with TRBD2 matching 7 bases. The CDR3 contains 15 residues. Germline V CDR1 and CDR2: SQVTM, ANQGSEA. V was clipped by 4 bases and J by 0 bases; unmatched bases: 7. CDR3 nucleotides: TGCAGCGTTGCCCCGAGCGGGGCTAGCACAGATACGCAGTATTTT. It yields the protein CSVAPSGASTDTQYF.

The CDR3 reads CASTPLWGDEQYF. The CDR3 DNA reads TGTGCCAGCACACCACTATGGGGCGACGAGCAGTACTTC. This chain uses TRBV25-1 with TRBJ2-7, with D possibly TRBD1 on 5 matching bases. This CDR3 contains 13 residues. Between the trimmed V and J ends, which lost 7 bases and 5 bases, there was a span of 15 bases. CDR1 and CDR2 (germline): MGHDK, SYGVNS.

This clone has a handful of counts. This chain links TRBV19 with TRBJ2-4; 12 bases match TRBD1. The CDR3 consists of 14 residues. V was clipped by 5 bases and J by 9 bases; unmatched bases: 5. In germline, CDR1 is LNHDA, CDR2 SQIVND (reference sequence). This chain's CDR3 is CASSPGQGALIQYF. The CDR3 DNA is TGTGCCAGTAGTCCGGGACAGGGGGCTCTCATTCAGTACTTC.

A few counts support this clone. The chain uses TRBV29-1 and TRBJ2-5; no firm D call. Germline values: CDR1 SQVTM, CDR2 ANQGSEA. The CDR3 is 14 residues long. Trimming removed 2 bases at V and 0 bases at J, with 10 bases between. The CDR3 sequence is CSVERSSHQETQYF. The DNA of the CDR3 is TGCAGCGTTGAACGAAGTTCGCACCAAGAGACCCAGTACTTC.

The CDR3 sequence: CSAEDRGKNQPQHF. CDR3 in DNA: TGCAGCGCAGAAGACAGGGGCAAGAATCAGCCCCAGCATTTT. The chain has TRBV29-1 and TRBJ1-5, with 8 bases matching TRBD1. V was clipped by 7 bases and J by 4 bases; unmatched bases: 9. The length of the CDR3 is 14 residues. Germline lookup yields CDR1 SQVTM and CDR2 ANQGSEA.

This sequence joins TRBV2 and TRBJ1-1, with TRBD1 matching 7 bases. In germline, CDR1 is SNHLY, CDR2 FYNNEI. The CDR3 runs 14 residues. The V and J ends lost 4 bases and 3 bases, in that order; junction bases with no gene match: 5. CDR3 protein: CASSVEGADTEAFF. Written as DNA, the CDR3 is TGTGCCAGCAGTGTTGAGGGGGCGGACACTGAAGCTTTCTTT.

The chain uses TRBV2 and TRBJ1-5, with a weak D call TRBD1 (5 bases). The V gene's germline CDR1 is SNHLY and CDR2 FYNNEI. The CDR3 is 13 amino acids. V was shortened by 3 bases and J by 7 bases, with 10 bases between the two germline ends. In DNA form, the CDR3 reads TGTGCCAGCAGTGAGCCCGGGGGACAGCCCCAGCATTTT. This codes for CASSEPGGQPQHF.

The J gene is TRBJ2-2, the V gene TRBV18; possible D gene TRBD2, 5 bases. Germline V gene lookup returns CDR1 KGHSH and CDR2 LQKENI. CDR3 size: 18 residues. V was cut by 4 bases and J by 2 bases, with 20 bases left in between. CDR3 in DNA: TGTGCCAGCTCACTAAAGGACTCACTGCTCCTTAACACCGGGGAGCTGTTTTTT. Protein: CASSLKDSLLLNTGELFF.

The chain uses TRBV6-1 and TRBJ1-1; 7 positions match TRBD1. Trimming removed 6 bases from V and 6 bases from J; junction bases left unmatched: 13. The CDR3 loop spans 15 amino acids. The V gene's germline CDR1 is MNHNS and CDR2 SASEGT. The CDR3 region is CASRLLTGQSAEAFF. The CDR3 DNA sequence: TGTGCCAGCAGACTCCTGACGGGACAGAGCGCTGAAGCTTTCTTT.

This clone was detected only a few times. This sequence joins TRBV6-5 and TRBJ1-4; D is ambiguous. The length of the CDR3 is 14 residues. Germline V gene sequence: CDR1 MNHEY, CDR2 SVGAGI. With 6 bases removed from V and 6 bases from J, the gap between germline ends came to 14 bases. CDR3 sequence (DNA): TGTGCCAGCAGGGATTCGGGTTGGGATGAAAAACTGTTTTTT. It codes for CASRDSGWDEKLFF.

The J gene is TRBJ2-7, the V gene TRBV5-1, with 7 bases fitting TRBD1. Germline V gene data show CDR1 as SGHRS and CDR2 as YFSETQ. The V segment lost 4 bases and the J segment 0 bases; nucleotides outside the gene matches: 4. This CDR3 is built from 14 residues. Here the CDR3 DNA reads TGCGCCAGCAGCCTGACAGGGAACTCCTACGAGCAGTACTTC. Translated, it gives CASSLTGNSYEQYF. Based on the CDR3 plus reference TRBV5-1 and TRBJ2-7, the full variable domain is KAGVTQTPRYLIKTRGQQVTLSCSPISGHRSVSWYQQTPGQGLQFLFEYFSETQRNKGNFPGRFSGRQFSNSRSEMNVSTLELGDSALYLCASSLTGNSYEQYFGPGTRLTVT.

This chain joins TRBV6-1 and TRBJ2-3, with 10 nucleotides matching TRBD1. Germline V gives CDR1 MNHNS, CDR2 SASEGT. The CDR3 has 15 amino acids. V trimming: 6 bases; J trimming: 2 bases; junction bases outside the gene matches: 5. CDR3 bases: TGTGCCAGCAGCCGCGGGACAGGGGACACAGATACGCAGTATTTT. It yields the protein CASSRGTGDTDTQYF.

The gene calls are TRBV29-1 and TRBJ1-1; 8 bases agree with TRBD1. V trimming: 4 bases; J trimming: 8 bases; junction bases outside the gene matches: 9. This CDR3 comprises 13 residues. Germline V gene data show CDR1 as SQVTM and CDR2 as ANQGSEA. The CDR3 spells CSVGPQGAFEAFF. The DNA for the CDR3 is TGCAGCGTTGGTCCTCAGGGGGCCTTCGAAGCTTTCTTT.

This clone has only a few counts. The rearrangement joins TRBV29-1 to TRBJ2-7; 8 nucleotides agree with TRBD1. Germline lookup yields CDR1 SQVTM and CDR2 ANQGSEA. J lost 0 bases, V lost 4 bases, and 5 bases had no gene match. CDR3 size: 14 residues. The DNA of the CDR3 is TGCAGCGTTGTGGGACAGGACAACTCCTACGAGCAGTACTTC. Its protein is CSVVGQDNSYEQYF.

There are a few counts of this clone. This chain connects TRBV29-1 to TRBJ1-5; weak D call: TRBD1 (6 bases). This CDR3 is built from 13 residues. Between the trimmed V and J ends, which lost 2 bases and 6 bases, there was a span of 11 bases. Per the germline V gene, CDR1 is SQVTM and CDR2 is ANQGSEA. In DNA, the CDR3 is TGCAGCGTTGAACAGGGGATCGGTCAGCCCCAGCATTTT. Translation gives CSVEQGIGQPQHF.

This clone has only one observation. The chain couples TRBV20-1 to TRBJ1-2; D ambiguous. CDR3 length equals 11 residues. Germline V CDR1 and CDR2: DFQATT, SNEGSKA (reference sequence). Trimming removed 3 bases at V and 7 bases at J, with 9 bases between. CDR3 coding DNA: TGCAGTGCTAGGCCTAAGCGTGGCTACACCTTC. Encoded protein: CSARPKRGYTF.

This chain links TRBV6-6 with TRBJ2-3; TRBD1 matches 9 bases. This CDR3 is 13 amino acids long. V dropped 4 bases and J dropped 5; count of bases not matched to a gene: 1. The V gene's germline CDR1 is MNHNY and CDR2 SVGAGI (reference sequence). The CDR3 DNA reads TGTGCCAGCAGTTCGACAGGGGGAGATACGCAGTATTTT. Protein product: CASSSTGGDTQYF.

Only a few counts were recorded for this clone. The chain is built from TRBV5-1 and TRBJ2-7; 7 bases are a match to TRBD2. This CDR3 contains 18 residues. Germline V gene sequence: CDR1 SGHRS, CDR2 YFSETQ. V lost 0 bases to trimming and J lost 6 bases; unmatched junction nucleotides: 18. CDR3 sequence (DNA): TGCGCCAGCAGCTTGGCCACTTTCGGCGGGGGACCTCCGCCCGAGCAGTACTTC. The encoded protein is CASSLATFGGGPPPEQYF.

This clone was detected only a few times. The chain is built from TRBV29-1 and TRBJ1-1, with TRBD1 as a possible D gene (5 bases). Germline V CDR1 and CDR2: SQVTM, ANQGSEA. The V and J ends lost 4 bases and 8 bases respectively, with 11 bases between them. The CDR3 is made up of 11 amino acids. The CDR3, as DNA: TGCAGCGTTGCTGGACGGGACGAAGCTTTCTTT. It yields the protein CSVAGRDEAFF.

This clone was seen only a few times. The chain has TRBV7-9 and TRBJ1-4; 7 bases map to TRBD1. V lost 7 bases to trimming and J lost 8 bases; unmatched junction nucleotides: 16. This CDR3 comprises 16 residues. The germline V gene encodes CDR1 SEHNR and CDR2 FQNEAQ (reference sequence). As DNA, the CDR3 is TGTGCCAGCACCGGAAGAGCAAGGGGGCGCGAAGAAAAACTGTTTTTT. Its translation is CASTGRARGREEKLFF.

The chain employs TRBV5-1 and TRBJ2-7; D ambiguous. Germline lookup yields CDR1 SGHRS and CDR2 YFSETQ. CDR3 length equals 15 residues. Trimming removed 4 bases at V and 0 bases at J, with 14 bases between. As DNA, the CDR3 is TGCGCCAGCAGCGGGATAGGGCAGGCCTCCTACGAGCAGTACTTC. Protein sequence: CASSGIGQASYEQYF. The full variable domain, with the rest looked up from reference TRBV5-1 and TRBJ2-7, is KAGVTQTPRYLIKTRGQQVTLSCSPISGHRSVSWYQQTPGQGLQFLFEYFSETQRNKGNFPGRFSGRQFSNSRSEMNVSTLELGDSALYLCASSGIGQASYEQYFGPGTRLTVT.

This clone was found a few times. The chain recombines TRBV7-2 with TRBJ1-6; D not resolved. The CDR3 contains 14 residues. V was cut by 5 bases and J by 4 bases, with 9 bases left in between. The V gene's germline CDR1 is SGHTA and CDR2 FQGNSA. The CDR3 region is CASSPRDYNSPLHF. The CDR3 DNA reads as TGTGCCAGCAGCCCCCGGGATTATAATTCACCCCTCCACTTT.

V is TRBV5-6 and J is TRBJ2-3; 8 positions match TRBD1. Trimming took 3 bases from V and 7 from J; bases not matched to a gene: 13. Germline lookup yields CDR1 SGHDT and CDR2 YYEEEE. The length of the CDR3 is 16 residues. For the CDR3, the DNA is TGTGCCAGCAGCTCCCTAGCAGGGGGCAATTTATATACGCAGTATTTT. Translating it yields CASSSLAGGNLYTQYF.

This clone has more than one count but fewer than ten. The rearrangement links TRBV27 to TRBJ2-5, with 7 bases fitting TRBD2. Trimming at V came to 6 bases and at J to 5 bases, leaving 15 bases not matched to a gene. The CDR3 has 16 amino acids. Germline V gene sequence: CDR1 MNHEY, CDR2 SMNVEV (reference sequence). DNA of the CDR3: TGTGCCAGCAGGGACGGGGCGGGAGTCGTTTGGGAGACCCAGTACTTC. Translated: CASRDGAGVVWETQYF.

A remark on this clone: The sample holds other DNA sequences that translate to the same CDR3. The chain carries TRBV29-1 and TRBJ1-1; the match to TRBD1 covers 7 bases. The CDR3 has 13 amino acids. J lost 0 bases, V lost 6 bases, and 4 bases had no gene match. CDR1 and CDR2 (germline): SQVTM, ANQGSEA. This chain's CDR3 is CSVPGQMNTEAFF. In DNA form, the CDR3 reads TGCAGCGTCCCGGGACAGATGAACACTGAAGCTTTCTTT.